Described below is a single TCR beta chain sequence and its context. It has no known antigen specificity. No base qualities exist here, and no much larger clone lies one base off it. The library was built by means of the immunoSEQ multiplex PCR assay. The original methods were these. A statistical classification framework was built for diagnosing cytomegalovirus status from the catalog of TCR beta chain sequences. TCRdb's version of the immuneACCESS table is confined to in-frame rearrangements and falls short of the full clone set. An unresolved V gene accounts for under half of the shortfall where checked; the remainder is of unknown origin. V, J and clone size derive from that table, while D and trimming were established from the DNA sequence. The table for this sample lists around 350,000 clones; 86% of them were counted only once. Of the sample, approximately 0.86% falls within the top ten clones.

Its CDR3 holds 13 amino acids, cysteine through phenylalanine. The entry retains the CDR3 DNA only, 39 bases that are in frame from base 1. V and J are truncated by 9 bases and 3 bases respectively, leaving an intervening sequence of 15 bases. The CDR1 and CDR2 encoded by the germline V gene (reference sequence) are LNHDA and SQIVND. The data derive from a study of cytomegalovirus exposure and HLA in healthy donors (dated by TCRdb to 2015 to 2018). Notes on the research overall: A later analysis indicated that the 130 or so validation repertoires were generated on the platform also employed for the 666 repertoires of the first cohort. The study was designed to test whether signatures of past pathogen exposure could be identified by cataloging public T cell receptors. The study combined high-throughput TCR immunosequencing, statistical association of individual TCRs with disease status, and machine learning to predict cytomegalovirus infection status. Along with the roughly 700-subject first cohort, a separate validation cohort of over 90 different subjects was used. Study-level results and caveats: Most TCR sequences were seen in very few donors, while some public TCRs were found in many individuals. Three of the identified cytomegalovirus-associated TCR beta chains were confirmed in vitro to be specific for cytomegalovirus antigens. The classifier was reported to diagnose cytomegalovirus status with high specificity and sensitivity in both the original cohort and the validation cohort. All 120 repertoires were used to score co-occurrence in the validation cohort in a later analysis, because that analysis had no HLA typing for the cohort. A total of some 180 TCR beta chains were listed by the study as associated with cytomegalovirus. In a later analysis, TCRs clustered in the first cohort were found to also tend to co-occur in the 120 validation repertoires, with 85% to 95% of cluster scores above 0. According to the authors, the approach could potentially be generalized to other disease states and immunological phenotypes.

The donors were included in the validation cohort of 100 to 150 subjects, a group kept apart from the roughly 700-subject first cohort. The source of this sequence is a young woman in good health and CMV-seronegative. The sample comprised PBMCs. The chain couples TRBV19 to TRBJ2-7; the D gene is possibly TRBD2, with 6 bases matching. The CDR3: CASGAGMGYEQYF. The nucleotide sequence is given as TGTGCCAGCGGTGCGGGGATGGGCTACGAGCAGTACTTC.